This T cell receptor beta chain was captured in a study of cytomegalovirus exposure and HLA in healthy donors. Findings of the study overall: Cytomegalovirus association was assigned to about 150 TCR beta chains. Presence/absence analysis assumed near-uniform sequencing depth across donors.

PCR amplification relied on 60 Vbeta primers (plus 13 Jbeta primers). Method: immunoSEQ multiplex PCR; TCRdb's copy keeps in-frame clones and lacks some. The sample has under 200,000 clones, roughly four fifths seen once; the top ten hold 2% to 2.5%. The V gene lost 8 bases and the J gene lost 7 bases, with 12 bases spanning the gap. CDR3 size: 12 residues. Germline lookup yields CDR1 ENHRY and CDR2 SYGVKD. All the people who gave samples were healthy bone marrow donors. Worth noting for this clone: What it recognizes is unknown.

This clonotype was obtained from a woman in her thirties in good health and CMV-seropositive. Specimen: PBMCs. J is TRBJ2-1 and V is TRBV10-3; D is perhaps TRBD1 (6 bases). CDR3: CAIRPQGNEQFF. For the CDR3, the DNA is TGTGCCATCCGACCACAGGGAAATGAGCAGTTCTTC.